Listed below are T cell receptor beta chains from one sample, sequenced in a study of human T cells and chemical hapten exposure. TCRdb passed the RACE reads through MiXCR, listing each CDR3 protein once. The top ten clones hold over 3% of a sample with around 71,000 distinct CDR3 sequences, approximately 9.4% of them seen once. This specimen consisted of whole blood, obtained in connection with sensitization to the hapten diphenylcyclopropenone (DPC). The receptors originated from a woman in her thirties or forties with alopecia areata. Some clones in this sample may be carry-over from other donors' samples. The CDR3 runs from the conserved cysteine through the conserved F or W. The order of the fields is D gene, clone size, J gene, V gene, CDR3 protein, CDR3 DNA. A D gene is named only where the DNA matches it firmly. Expanded clones get a size class; other rows say once, few or many, or leave the size out.

d_gene: .
abundance: many
j_gene: TRBJ1-2
v_gene: TRBV6-2/TRBV6-3
CDR3aa: CASSSDMALGGYTF
CDR3nt: TGTGCCAGCAGTTCCGACATGGCGTTAGGTGGCTACACCTTC

d_gene: .
abundance: many
j_gene: TRBJ2-4
v_gene: TRBV6-2/TRBV6-3
CDR3aa: CASSYSMSGLAKNIQYF
CDR3nt: TGTGCCAGCAGTTACTCGATGTCCGGACTAGCCAAAAACATTCAGTACTTC

d_gene: TRBD1
abundance: many
j_gene: TRBJ1-6
v_gene: TRBV4-3
CDR3aa: CASSLQGANNSPLHF
CDR3nt: TGCGCCAGCAGCCTCCAGGGGGCTAACAATTCACCCCTCCACTTT

d_gene: .
abundance: many
j_gene: TRBJ2-7
v_gene: TRBV4-3
CDR3aa: CASSATGSYEQYF
CDR3nt: TGCGCCAGCAGCGCAACAGGCTCCTACGAGCAGTACTTC

d_gene: TRBD1
abundance: .
j_gene: TRBJ2-1
v_gene: TRBV28
CDR3aa: CASSRPGQGARNEQFF
CDR3nt: TGTGCCAGCAGTCGTCCAGGACAGGGGGCGCGGAATGAGCAGTTCTTC

d_gene: TRBD1
abundance: many
j_gene: TRBJ1-5
v_gene: TRBV19
CDR3aa: CASSDRGSQHQPQHF
CDR3nt: TGTGCCAGTAGTGACAGGGGTAGCCAACATCAGCCCCAGCATTTT

d_gene: .
abundance: few
j_gene: TRBJ2-3
v_gene: TRBV15
CDR3aa: CATSREGARTDTQYF
CDR3nt: TGTGCCACCAGCAGAGAGGGAGCCCGCACAGATACGCAGTATTTT

d_gene: .
abundance: few
j_gene: TRBJ2-4
v_gene: TRBV6-6
CDR3aa: CASSYEYDIQYF
CDR3nt: TGTGCCAGCAGTTATGAGTACGACATTCAGTACTTC

d_gene: .
abundance: many
j_gene: TRBJ2-7
v_gene: TRBV7-9
CDR3aa: CASSLAGINYEQYF
CDR3nt: TGTGCCAGCAGCTTAGCGGGGATCAACTACGAGCAGTACTTC

d_gene: .
abundance: many
j_gene: TRBJ2-2
v_gene: TRBV5-4
CDR3aa: CASSPGRPNTGELFF
CDR3nt: TGTGCCAGCAGCCCGGGACGGCCGAACACCGGGGAGCTGTTTTTT

d_gene: .
abundance: .
j_gene: TRBJ1-1
v_gene: TRBV6-5
CDR3aa: CASSYGGSNTEAFF
CDR3nt: TGTGCCAGCAGTTACGGGGGATCGAACACTGAAGCTTTCTTT

d_gene: .
abundance: many
j_gene: TRBJ2-2
v_gene: TRBV4-1
CDR3aa: CASSQVGTRSNTGELFF
CDR3nt: TGCGCCAGCAGCCAAGTGGGGACTCGTTCGAACACCGGGGAGCTGTTTTTT

d_gene: .
abundance: .
j_gene: TRBJ2-3
v_gene: TRBV6-2/TRBV6-3
CDR3aa: CASSYVYGASTDTQYF
CDR3nt: TGTGCCAGCAGTTACGTTTACGGGGCAAGCACAGATACGCAGTATTTT

d_gene: .
abundance: many
j_gene: TRBJ2-5
v_gene: TRBV4-3
CDR3aa: CASSQEGLDSRETQYF
CDR3nt: TGCGCCAGCAGCCAAGAGGGGTTGGACAGCCGGGAGACCCAGTACTTC

d_gene: .
abundance: few
j_gene: TRBJ2-5
v_gene: TRBV12-3/TRBV12-4
CDR3aa: CASSLPGPSKTQYF
CDR3nt: TGTGCCAGCAGTCTACCGGGACCCAGCAAGACCCAGTACTTC

d_gene: TRBD1
abundance: many
j_gene: TRBJ1-1
v_gene: TRBV5-1
CDR3aa: CASSLLTGGTEAFF
CDR3nt: TGCGCCAGCAGCTTACTGACAGGGGGTACTGAAGCTTTCTTT

d_gene: TRBD1
abundance: few
j_gene: TRBJ2-5
v_gene: TRBV11-2
CDR3aa: CASSRPGTGRETQYF
CDR3nt: TGTGCCAGCAGCCGTCCCGGGACAGGGAGAGAGACCCAGTACTTC

d_gene: TRBD2
abundance: .
j_gene: TRBJ2-7
v_gene: TRBV20-1
CDR3aa: CSAVAGGLSYEQYF
CDR3nt: TGCAGTGCTGTAGCGGGGGGCCTTTCCTACGAGCAGTACTTC

d_gene: .
abundance: few
j_gene: TRBJ1-1
v_gene: TRBV6-5
CDR3aa: CASSYGGATEAFF
CDR3nt: TGTGCCAGCAGTTACGGGGGGGCCACTGAAGCTTTCTTT

d_gene: TRBD1
abundance: many
j_gene: TRBJ2-1
v_gene: TRBV2
CDR3aa: CASLPTGGHNEQFF
CDR3nt: TGTGCGAGCCTGCCCACAGGGGGCCACAATGAGCAGTTCTTC

d_gene: TRBD1
abundance: few
j_gene: TRBJ2-3
v_gene: TRBV4-2
CDR3aa: CASSQSRGQRTDTQYF
CDR3nt: TGTGCCAGCAGCCAAAGCAGGGGGCAGCGCACAGATACGCAGTATTTT

d_gene: .
abundance: .
j_gene: TRBJ1-1
v_gene: TRBV24-1
CDR3aa: CATSSRGNTEAFF
CDR3nt: TGTGCCACGAGTTCTCGTGGGAACACTGAAGCTTTCTTT

d_gene: .
abundance: few
j_gene: TRBJ2-1
v_gene: TRBV7-2
CDR3aa: CASSLFRGEQFF
CDR3nt: TGTGCCAGCAGCCTCTTCAGGGGTGAGCAGTTCTTC

d_gene: TRBD1
abundance: few
j_gene: TRBJ2-7
v_gene: TRBV10-3
CDR3aa: CAISGDRDRGSEQYF
CDR3nt: TGTGCCATCAGTGGGGACCGGGACAGGGGTTCCGAGCAGTACTTC

d_gene: TRBD1
abundance: many
j_gene: TRBJ2-7
v_gene: TRBV27
CDR3aa: CASNSGRQGWKYEQYF
CDR3nt: TGTGCCAGCAACTCGGGAAGACAGGGCTGGAAATACGAGCAGTACTTC

d_gene: .
abundance: .
j_gene: TRBJ2-2
v_gene: TRBV9
CDR3aa: CASSVGAGLDTGELFF
CDR3nt: TGTGCCAGCAGCGTAGGGGCAGGGCTCGACACCGGGGAGCTGTTTTTT

d_gene: .
abundance: many
j_gene: TRBJ2-4
v_gene: TRBV4-3
CDR3aa: CASSQSEGLTEIQYF
CDR3nt: TGCGCCAGCAGCCAATCCGAGGGCCTAACAGAGATTCAGTACTTC

d_gene: .
abundance: many
j_gene: TRBJ1-1
v_gene: TRBV7-2
CDR3aa: CASSAGGNTEAFF
CDR3nt: TGTGCCAGCAGCGCCGGGGGGAACACTGAAGCTTTCTTT

d_gene: .
abundance: .
j_gene: TRBJ2-7
v_gene: TRBV7-3
CDR3aa: CASSSTGADEQYF
CDR3nt: TGTGCCAGCAGTTCGACTGGGGCCGACGAGCAGTACTTC

d_gene: TRBD1
abundance: many
j_gene: TRBJ1-2
v_gene: TRBV9
CDR3aa: CASTAGGSGGYTF
CDR3nt: TGTGCCAGCACTGCAGGGGGCTCCGGTGGCTACACCTTC

d_gene: TRBD2
abundance: many
j_gene: TRBJ2-4
v_gene: TRBV29-1
CDR3aa: CSVSARAGIAGKNIQYF
CDR3nt: TGCAGCGTCTCCGCCCGGGCTGGGATAGCGGGCAAAAACATTCAGTACTTC

d_gene: .
abundance: few
j_gene: TRBJ2-7
v_gene: TRBV12-3/TRBV12-4
CDR3aa: CASSLRRPDSYEQYF
CDR3nt: TGTGCCAGCAGTTTACGCCGGCCAGACTCCTACGAGCAGTACTTC

d_gene: TRBD2
abundance: .
j_gene: TRBJ2-3
v_gene: TRBV5-1
CDR3aa: CASSFSGGQISDTQYF
CDR3nt: TGCGCCAGCAGCTTCAGCGGGGGCCAGATATCAGATACGCAGTATTTT

d_gene: .
abundance: few
j_gene: TRBJ1-1
v_gene: TRBV5-4
CDR3aa: CASSSAPQGKTEAFF
CDR3nt: TGTGCCAGCAGCTCGGCCCCGCAGGGAAAGACTGAAGCTTTCTTT

d_gene: TRBD1
abundance: .
j_gene: TRBJ2-1
v_gene: TRBV3-1
CDR3aa: CASSQDRAGGVYNEQFF
CDR3nt: TGTGCCAGCAGCCAAGATCGGGCAGGGGGCGTTTACAATGAGCAGTTCTTC

d_gene: TRBD2
abundance: many
j_gene: TRBJ2-3
v_gene: TRBV7-6
CDR3aa: CASSGGGGYDTQYF
CDR3nt: TGTGCCAGCAGTGGCGGGGGGGGCTACGATACGCAGTATTTT

d_gene: .
abundance: many
j_gene: TRBJ2-7
v_gene: TRBV19
CDR3aa: CASSSGKAYEQYF
CDR3nt: TGTGCCAGTAGTTCGGGGAAAGCCTACGAGCAGTACTTC

d_gene: TRBD1
abundance: many
j_gene: TRBJ1-6
v_gene: TRBV6-2/TRBV6-3
CDR3aa: CASSYERGGARDYYNSPLHF
CDR3nt: TGTGCCAGCAGTTACGAACGAGGGGGCGCACGAGACTACTATAATTCACCCCTCCACTTT

d_gene: .
abundance: .
j_gene: TRBJ2-1
v_gene: TRBV15
CDR3aa: CATSPPGVANEQFF
CDR3nt: TGTGCCACCAGCCCCCCGGGAGTAGCAAATGAGCAGTTCTTC

d_gene: TRBD2
abundance: many
j_gene: TRBJ2-1
v_gene: TRBV29-1
CDR3aa: CSVEVGGGVYNEQFF
CDR3nt: TGCAGCGTTGAAGTGGGCGGGGGAGTTTACAATGAGCAGTTCTTC

d_gene: TRBD1
abundance: few
j_gene: TRBJ1-1
v_gene: TRBV5-8
CDR3aa: CASSSGTGGVTEAFF
CDR3nt: TGTGCCAGCAGTTCCGGGACAGGGGGTGTCACTGAAGCTTTCTTT

d_gene: TRBD2
abundance: .
j_gene: TRBJ2-5
v_gene: TRBV7-2
CDR3aa: CASSMSLLAGDPQETQYF
CDR3nt: TGTGCCAGCAGCATGTCCCTCCTAGCGGGGGACCCTCAAGAGACCCAGTACTTC

d_gene: .
abundance: many
j_gene: TRBJ2-7
v_gene: TRBV20-1
CDR3aa: CSARDSGRGAYEQYF
CDR3nt: TGCAGTGCTAGAGATTCTGGCAGGGGGGCCTACGAGCAGTACTTC

d_gene: .
abundance: few
j_gene: TRBJ1-1
v_gene: TRBV1
CDR3aa: CTTAGVIMNTEAFF
CDR3nt: TGCACCACCGCGGGGGTGATCATGAACACTGAAGCTTTCTTT

d_gene: TRBD1
abundance: .
j_gene: TRBJ1-1
v_gene: TRBV18
CDR3aa: CASSPPGQGTTEAFF
CDR3nt: TGTGCCAGCTCACCACCGGGACAGGGAACCACTGAAGCTTTCTTT

d_gene: .
abundance: many
j_gene: TRBJ1-4
v_gene: TRBV28
CDR3aa: CASSPYARGALNEKLFF
CDR3nt: TGTGCCAGCAGTCCCTACGCCCGGGGGGCCCTTAATGAAAAACTGTTTTTT

d_gene: .
abundance: .
j_gene: TRBJ1-3
v_gene: TRBV20-1
CDR3aa: CSARDNRGTGNTIYF
CDR3nt: TGCAGTGCTAGAGATAATCGGGGAACTGGAAACACCATATATTTT

d_gene: .
abundance: many
j_gene: TRBJ1-4
v_gene: TRBV27
CDR3aa: CASSPWGGINEKLFF
CDR3nt: TGTGCCAGCAGTCCATGGGGGGGGATTAATGAAAAACTGTTTTTT

d_gene: .
abundance: many
j_gene: TRBJ1-2
v_gene: TRBV6-5
CDR3aa: CASSYIDGGYGYTF
CDR3nt: TGTGCCAGCAGTTACATAGACGGCGGCTATGGCTACACCTTC

d_gene: .
abundance: many
j_gene: TRBJ2-5
v_gene: TRBV12-3/TRBV12-4
CDR3aa: CASSFGAEQETQYF
CDR3nt: TGTGCCAGCAGTTTTGGGGCGGAGCAAGAGACCCAGTACTTC

d_gene: .
abundance: many
j_gene: TRBJ2-7
v_gene: TRBV5-1
CDR3aa: CASSRRRREVSYYEQYF
CDR3nt: TGCGCCAGCAGCCGCCGACGCCGTGAGGTCAGCTACTACGAGCAGTACTTC

d_gene: .
abundance: many
j_gene: TRBJ1-4
v_gene: TRBV5-1
CDR3aa: CASSFGGPATNEKLFF
CDR3nt: TGCGCCAGCAGCTTTGGGGGACCTGCAACTAATGAAAAACTGTTTTTT